This T cell receptor (beta chain) was recovered during a study of early T cells in non-severe SARS-CoV-2 infection (dated by TCRdb to the early 2020s). A note on the overall study: TCR sequencing used bulk RNA from unsorted whole blood, so alpha and beta chains could not be paired.

On the study overall, not on this receptor specifically: VDJdb matching was skewed toward anti-spike CD8 responses and likely underestimated virus-specific expansions, missing private and CD4 specificities.

As to this clonotype: The specificity of this receptor is unknown. One end of the junction is discordant with germline, which a read error may explain.

This was a case-control study nested in a cohort of healthcare workers in London, UK, who had nasopharyngeal swab PCR tests and blood samples taken every week. Healthcare workers were recruited between 23 and 31 March 2020, during the week of the UK lockdown, and were followed weekly for up to 16 weeks. To prepare the library, 5' RACE was applied. For sequencing, a NextSeq 500 was employed. To correct for sequencing error and PCR bias, the TCR library protocol tagged individual cDNA molecules with unique molecular identifiers. TCR alpha and beta chains were both sequenced, and the abundances of alpha and beta sequences in each sample were closely correlated with each other. The published analysis was carried out like this. Decombinator V4 was used to annotate TCR sequences for V gene, J gene and CDR3. TCRs were defined as expanded if a significant change between any two time points was detected under a Poisson model with p below 0.0001. Abundances of TCRs were expressed as counts per million after normalisation to the total number of TCRs sequenced in each sample. TRAV1-2 paired with TRAJ12, TRAJ20 or TRAJ33 defined MAIT TCRs, while TRAV10 paired with TRAJ18 defined iNKT TCRs. VDJdb, accessed on 1 November 2021, was searched for TCRs annotated for CMV, EBV and SARS-CoV-2, and TCRs annotated for more than one antigen were excluded. The public sequencing data were trimmed at Q25 with fastp and processed into clonotypes with MiXCR by TCRdb, which kept only in-frame beta chains. A single entry per CDR3 protein holds the most common genes and DNA from its merged rows. What appears here as the V and J calls and clone size reflects TCRdb's work, not the paper's. The sample records tens of thousands of distinct CDR3 sequences, 5% to 7% of which are singletons. Around 6.1% of the sample is taken by the ten largest.

Sequences SGHVS (CDR1) and FQNEAQ (CDR2) are obtained from the germline V gene. The CDR3 covers 11 residues, taking in both the cysteine and the phenylalanine. Only CDR3 DNA is held: 33 bases, read in frame from base 1. The sample comprised whole blood. The sequence derives from an adult who was a healthcare worker with PCR-confirmed SARS-CoV-2 infection or an uninfected control (not recorded which). The rearranged segments are TRBV7-8 and TRBJ1-1, with TRBD1 tentatively as D gene (5 bases match). The sequenced DNA is TGTGCCAGCAGATTAGGGGCTGAAGCTTTCTTT. This is translated as CASRLGAEAFF.